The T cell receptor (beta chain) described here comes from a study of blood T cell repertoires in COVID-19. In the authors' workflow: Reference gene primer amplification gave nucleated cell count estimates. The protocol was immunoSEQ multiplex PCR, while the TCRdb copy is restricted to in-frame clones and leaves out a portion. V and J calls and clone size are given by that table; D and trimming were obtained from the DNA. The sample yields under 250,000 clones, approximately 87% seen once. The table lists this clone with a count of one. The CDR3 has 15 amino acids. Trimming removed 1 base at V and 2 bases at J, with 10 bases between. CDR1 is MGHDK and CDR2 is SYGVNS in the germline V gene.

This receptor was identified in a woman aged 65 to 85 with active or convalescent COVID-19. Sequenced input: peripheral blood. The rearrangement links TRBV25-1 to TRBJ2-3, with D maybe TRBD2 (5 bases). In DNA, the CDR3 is TGTGCCAGCAGTGAATCCCCGGGGTCCACAGATACGCAGTATTTT. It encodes CASSESPGSTDTQYF.